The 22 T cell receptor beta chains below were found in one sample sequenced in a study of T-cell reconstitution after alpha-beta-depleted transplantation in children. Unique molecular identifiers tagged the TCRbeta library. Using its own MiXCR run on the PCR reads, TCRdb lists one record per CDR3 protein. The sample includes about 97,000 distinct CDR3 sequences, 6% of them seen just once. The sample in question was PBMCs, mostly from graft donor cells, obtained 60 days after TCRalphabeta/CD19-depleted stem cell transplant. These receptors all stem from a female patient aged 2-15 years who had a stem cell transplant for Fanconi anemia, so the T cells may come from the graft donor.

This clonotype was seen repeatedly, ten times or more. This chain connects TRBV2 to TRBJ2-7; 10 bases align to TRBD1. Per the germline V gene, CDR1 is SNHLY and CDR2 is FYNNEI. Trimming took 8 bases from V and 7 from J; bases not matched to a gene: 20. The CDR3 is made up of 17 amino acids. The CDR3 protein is CASGGLDRDRGGEEQYF. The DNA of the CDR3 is TGTGCCAGCGGGGGATTGGATCGGGACAGGGGAGGAGAGGAGCAGTACTTC.

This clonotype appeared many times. The CDR3 sequence is CASSQLADPPLEQYF. The CDR3 DNA follows: TGTGCCAGCAGCCAATTGGCGGACCCCCCGTTGGAGCAGTACTTC. This rearrangement joins TRBV4-2 to TRBJ2-7; no definite D call. Germline CDR1 reads LGHNA; CDR2 reads YNFKEQ. Trimming cost V 2 bases and J 7 bases, with 18 bases left between them. The CDR3 consists of 15 residues.

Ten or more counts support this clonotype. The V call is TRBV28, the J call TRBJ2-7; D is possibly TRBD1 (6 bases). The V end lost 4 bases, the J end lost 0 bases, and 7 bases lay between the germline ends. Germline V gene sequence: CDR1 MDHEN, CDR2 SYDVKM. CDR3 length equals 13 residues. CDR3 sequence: CASSSGVSYEQYF. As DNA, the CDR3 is TGTGCCAGCAGTTCAGGGGTCTCCTACGAGCAGTACTTC.

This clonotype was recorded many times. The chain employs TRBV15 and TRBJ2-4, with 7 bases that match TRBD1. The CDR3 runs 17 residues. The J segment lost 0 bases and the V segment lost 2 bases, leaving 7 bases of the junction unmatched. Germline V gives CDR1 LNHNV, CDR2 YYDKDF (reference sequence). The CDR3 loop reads CATSRSTGVLAKNIQYF. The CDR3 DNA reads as TGTGCCACCAGCAGATCCACAGGGGTCCTAGCCAAAAACATTCAGTACTTC. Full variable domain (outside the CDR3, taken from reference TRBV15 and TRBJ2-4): DAMVIQNPRYQVTQFGKPVTLSCSQTLNHNVMYWYQQKSSQAPKLLFHYYDKDFNNEADTPDNFQSRRPNTSFCFLDIRSPGLGDTAMYLCATSRSTGVLAKNIQYFGAGTRLSVL.

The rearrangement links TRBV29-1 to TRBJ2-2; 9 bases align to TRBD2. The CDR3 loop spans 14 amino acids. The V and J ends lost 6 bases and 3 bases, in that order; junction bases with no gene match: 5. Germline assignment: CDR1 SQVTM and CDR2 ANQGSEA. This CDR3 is CSVASGDHTGELFF. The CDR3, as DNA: TGCAGCGTGGCTAGCGGGGATCACACCGGGGAGCTGTTTTTT.

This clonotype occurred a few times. In DNA form, the CDR3 reads TGCGCCAGCAGCTTGTACGACGGGGTGACAGATGAGCAGTACTTC. Its translation: CASSLYDGVTDEQYF. V usage is TRBV5-1 and J usage is TRBJ2-7, with D perhaps assigned TRBD1 or TRBD2 (5 bases each). The V gene lost 1 base and the J gene lost 7 bases, with 18 bases spanning the gap. The CDR3 runs 15 residues. Germline assignment: CDR1 SGHRS and CDR2 YFSETQ.

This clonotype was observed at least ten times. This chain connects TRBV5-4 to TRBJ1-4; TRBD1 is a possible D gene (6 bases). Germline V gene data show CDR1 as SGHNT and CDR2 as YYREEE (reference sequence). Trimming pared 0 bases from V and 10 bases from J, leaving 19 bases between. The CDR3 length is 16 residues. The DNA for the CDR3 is TGTGCCAGCAGCTTGGCGAGTCAGGGGCTTGGAGGAAAACTGTTTTTT. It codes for CASSLASQGLGGKLFF.

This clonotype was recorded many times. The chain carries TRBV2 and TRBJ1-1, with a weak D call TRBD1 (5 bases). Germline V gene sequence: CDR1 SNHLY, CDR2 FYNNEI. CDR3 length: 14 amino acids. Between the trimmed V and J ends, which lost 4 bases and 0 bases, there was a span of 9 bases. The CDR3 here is CASSVDRLNTEAFF. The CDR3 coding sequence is TGTGCCAGCAGTGTTGACAGACTGAACACTGAAGCTTTCTTT.

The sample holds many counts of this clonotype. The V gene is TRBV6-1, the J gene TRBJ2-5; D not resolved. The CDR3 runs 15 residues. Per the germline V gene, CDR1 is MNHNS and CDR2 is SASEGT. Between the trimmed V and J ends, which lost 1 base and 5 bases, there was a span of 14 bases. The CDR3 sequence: CASSEVLMIPETQYF. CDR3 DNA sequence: TGTGCCAGCAGTGAAGTCCTGATGATACCGGAGACCCAGTACTTC.

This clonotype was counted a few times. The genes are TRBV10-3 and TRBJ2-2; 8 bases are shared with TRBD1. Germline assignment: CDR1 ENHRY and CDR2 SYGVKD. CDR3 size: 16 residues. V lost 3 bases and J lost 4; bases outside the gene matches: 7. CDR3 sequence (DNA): TGTGCCATCAGTGACAGTTTCCAGGGGGCCACCGGGGAGCTGTTTTTT. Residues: CAISDSFQGATGELFF.

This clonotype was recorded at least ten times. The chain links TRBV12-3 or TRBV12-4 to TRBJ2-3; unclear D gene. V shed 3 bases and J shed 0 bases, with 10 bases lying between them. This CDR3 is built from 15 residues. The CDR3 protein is CASSLFGSSTDTQYF. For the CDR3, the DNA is TGTGCCAGCAGTTTGTTTGGGTCTAGCACAGATACGCAGTATTTT.

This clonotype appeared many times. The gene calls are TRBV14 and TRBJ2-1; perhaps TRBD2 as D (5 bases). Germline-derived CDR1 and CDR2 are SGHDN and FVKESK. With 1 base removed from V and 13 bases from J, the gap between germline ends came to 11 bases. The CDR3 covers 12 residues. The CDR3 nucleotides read TGTGCCAGCAGCCAAGGCCTAGCAAAACAGTTCTTC. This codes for CASSQGLAKQFF.

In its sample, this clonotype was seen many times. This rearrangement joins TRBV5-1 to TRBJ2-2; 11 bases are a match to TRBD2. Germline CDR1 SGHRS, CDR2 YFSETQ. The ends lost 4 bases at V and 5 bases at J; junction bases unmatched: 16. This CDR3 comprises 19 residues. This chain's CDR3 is CASSGSLSGREERTGELFF. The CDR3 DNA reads TGCGCCAGCAGCGGATCCCTTAGCGGGAGGGAGGAACGGACCGGGGAGCTGTTTTTT. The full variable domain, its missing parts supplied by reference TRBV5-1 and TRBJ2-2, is KAGVTQTPRYLIKTRGQQVTLSCSPISGHRSVSWYQQTPGQGLQFLFEYFSETQRNKGNFPGRFSGRQFSNSRSEMNVSTLELGDSALYLCASSGSLSGREERTGELFFGEGSRLTVL.

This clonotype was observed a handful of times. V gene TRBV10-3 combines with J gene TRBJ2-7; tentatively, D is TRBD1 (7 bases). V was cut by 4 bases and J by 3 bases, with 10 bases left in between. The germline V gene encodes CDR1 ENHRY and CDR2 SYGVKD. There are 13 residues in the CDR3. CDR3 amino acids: CAISGGTDYEQYF. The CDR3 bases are TGTGCCATCAGTGGCGGGACAGACTACGAGCAGTACTTC.

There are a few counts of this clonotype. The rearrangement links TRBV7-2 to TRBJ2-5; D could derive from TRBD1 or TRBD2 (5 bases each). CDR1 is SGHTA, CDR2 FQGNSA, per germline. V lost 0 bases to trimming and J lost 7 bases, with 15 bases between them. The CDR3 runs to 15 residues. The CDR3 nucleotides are TGTGCCAGCAGCTTAGCGGGGGAAGGAGTTTGGACCCAGTACTTC. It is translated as CASSLAGEGVWTQYF.

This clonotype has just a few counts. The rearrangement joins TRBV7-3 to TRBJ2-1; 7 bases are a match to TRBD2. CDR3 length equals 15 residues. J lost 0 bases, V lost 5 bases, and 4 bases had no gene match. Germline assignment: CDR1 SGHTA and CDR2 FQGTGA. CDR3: CASSVGRSSYNEQFF. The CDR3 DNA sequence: TGTGCCAGCAGCGTCGGGAGGAGCTCCTACAATGAGCAGTTCTTC.

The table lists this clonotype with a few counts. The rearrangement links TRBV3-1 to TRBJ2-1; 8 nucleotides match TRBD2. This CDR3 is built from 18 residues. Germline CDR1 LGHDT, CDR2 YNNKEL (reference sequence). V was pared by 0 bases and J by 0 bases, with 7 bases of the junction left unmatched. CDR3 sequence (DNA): TGTGCCAGCAGCCAAGACGGGACTAGTTTACGCTCCTACAATGAGCAGTTCTTC. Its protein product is CASSQDGTSLRSYNEQFF.

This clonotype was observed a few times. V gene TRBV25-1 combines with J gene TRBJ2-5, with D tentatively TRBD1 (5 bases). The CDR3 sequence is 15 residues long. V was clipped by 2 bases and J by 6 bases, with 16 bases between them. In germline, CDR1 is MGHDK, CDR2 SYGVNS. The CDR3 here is CASSESTETAKTQYF. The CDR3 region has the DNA TGTGCCAGCAGTGAAAGTACAGAGACAGCGAAGACCCAGTACTTC.

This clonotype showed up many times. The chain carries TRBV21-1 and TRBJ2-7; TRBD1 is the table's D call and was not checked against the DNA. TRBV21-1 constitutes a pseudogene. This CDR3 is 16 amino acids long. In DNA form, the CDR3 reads TGTGCCAGCAGCGAGATCAGAGGGAGCCGCTCCTACGAGCAGTACTTC. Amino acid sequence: CASSEIRGSRSYEQYF.

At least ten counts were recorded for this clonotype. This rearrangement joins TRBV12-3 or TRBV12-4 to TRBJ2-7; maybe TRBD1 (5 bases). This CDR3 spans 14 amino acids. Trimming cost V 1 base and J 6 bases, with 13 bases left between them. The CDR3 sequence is CASSLGGVLAEQYF. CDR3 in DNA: TGTGCCAGCAGTTTAGGGGGCGTACTGGCCGAGCAGTACTTC.

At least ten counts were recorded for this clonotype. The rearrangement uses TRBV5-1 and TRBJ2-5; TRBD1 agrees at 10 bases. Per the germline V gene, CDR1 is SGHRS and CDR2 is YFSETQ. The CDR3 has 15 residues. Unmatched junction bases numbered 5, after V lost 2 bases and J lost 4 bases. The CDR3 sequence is CASSFGTGVGETQYF. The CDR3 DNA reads TGCGCCAGCAGCTTTGGGACAGGGGTAGGAGAGACCCAGTACTTC.

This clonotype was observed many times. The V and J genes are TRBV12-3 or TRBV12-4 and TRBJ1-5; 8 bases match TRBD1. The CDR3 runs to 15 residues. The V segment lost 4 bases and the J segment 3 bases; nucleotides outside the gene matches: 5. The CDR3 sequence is CASSSEDRDNQPQHF. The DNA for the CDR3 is TGTGCCAGCAGTTCAGAGGACAGGGACAATCAGCCCCAGCATTTT.